This T cell receptor (beta chain) was captured by sequencing in a study of cytomegalovirus exposure and HLA in healthy donors. Each of the donors was a healthy bone marrow donor. Study conclusions and caveats: In a later analysis, several top co-occurrence clusters appeared linked to parvovirus B19, influenza, CMV and Epstein-Barr virus.

Only a few counts were recorded for this clone. Its target is not known. PCR used 60 Vbeta primers and 13 Jbeta primers. Sequenced by immunoSEQ multiplex PCR; TCRdb stores in-frame clones only, minus some. Of around 64,000 clones listed, over 60% were seen once; the top ten hold 3% to 3.5%. The TCR comes from a woman in her 50s in good health and CMV-seronegative. The sequenced sample consisted of PBMCs.

This chain's CDR3 is CASSWGGTGGEKLFF. The CDR3 coding sequence is TGTGCCAGCAGCTGGGGGGGGACAGGGGGTGAAAAACTGTTTTTT. This rearrangement joins TRBV11-2 to TRBJ1-4, with 11 bases aligning to TRBD1. This CDR3 is 15 amino acids long. Germline CDR1 and CDR2: SGHAT and FQNNGV. After removal of 4 bases from V and 7 bases from J, the junction contained 5 bases not matched to a gene.